This T cell receptor (beta chain) was captured by sequencing in a study of T cells in Graves' hyperthyroidism and ophthalmopathy. The study's findings and limits: Clonotypes that were expanded in thyroid above 0.001 mostly appeared in blood too. Progression to ophthalmopathy was predicted a median of approximately 6.4 months early.

A word on this clonotype: What it binds is unknown.

Using RNA transcripts as the source, TCR beta CDR3 regions were amplified. With the HTBI primer set, the TCR CDR3 went through a first round of RT-PCR. MiXCR, run by TCRdb on the multiplex PCR reads, gives a single entry per CDR3 protein. The data hold 500,000 to 800,000 distinct CDR3 sequences, with about 45% observed a single time. The CDR3 is 12 residues long. Trimming pared 5 bases from V and 7 bases from J, leaving 11 bases between. CDR1 and CDR2 (germline): MGHDK, SYGVNS. In making diagnoses, clinical symptoms, serum thyroxine and TRAb, thyroid ultrasound and orbital computed tomography were all used.

The clonotype comes from an adult man with Graves' disease, either hyperthyroidism or ophthalmopathy (not recorded which). Material: peripheral blood or thyroid tissue (not recorded which). The rearrangement links TRBV25-1 to TRBJ1-2; tentatively, D is TRBD1 (5 bases). Written as DNA, the CDR3 is TGTGCCAGCAGTCCGGGGGAGGCTGGCTACACCTTC. It is translated as CASSPGEAGYTF.